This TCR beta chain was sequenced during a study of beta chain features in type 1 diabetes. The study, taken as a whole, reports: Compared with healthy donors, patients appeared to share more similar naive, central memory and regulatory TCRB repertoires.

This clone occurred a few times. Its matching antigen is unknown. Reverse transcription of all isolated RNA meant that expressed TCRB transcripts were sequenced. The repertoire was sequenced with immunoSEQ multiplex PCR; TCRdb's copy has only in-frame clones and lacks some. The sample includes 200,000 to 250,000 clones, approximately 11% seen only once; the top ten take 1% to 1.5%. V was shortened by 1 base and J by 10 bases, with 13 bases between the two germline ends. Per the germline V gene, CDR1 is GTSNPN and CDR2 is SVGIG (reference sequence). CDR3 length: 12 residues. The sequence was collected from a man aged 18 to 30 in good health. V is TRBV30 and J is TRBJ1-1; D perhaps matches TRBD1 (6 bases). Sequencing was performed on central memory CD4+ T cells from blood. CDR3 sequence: CAWSDGGHGAFF. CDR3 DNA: TGTGCCTGGAGTGACGGGGGGCATGGAGCTTTCTTT.